This paragraph covers one T cell receptor (beta chain) sequence. Looked up from germline, CDR1 is MGHRA and CDR2 is YSYEKL. V trimming: 3 bases; J trimming: 1 base; junction bases outside the gene matches: 7. This CDR3 has 16 residues. MiXCR was run by TCRdb on the reads, yielding one entry per CDR3 protein. The top ten hold under 3.5% of the sample, which has around 740,000 distinct CDR3 sequences, roughly a third seen once. This sample is drawn from a study of T cell repertoires in cytomegalovirus infection. The wider study: Indicated by public TCR beta signatures were CMV infection and matching HLA type.

The sequenced sample consisted of PBMCs. The receptor was isolated from a human donor in good health (CMV status not recorded). Some clones in this sample may be carry-over from other donors' samples. The chain links TRBV4-1 to TRBJ1-1; 8 nucleotides line up with TRBD1. This chain's CDR3 is CASSQEQGAPNTEAFF. The CDR3 DNA reads as TGCGCCAGCAGCCAGGAGCAGGGGGCGCCGAACACTGAAGCTTTCTTT.